This TCR beta chain originates from a study of OX40 agonist ivuxolimab in advanced cancers. Across the whole study: People who had prior anti-PD-1, anti-PD-L1 or anti-CTLA-4 therapy could take part, and less than 50% had some.

Overall study findings and caveats: Fewer expanded clones were found on average in CD4+ than in CD8+ T cells. Some of the nonresponding patients also showed low levels of normalized T-cell clonal expansion.

This CDR3 has 14 residues. Trimming pared 5 bases from V and 0 bases from J, leaving 10 bases between. The V gene's germline CDR1 is SGHDT and CDR2 YYEEEE. This table comes from immunoSEQ multiplex PCR, and its TCRdb copy is limited to in-frame clones, with some not included. The repertoire holds tens of thousands of clones, with around 81% as singletons. Comment on this clone: The antigen is undetermined.

Exclusion of a patient followed from autoimmune disease history or systemic immunosuppression. The chain joins TRBV5-6 to TRBJ2-3, with a tentative D call TRBD2 (6 bases). The TCR sequence derives from an adult with an advanced solid tumor such as melanoma, head and neck, liver or kidney cancer. Source: CD4+ or CD8+ T cells sorted from blood, taken in a trial of the OX40 agonist ivuxolimab. The CDR3 spells CASSVAESTDTQYF. Written as DNA, the CDR3 is TGTGCCAGCAGTGTAGCGGAAAGCACAGATACGCAGTATTTT.